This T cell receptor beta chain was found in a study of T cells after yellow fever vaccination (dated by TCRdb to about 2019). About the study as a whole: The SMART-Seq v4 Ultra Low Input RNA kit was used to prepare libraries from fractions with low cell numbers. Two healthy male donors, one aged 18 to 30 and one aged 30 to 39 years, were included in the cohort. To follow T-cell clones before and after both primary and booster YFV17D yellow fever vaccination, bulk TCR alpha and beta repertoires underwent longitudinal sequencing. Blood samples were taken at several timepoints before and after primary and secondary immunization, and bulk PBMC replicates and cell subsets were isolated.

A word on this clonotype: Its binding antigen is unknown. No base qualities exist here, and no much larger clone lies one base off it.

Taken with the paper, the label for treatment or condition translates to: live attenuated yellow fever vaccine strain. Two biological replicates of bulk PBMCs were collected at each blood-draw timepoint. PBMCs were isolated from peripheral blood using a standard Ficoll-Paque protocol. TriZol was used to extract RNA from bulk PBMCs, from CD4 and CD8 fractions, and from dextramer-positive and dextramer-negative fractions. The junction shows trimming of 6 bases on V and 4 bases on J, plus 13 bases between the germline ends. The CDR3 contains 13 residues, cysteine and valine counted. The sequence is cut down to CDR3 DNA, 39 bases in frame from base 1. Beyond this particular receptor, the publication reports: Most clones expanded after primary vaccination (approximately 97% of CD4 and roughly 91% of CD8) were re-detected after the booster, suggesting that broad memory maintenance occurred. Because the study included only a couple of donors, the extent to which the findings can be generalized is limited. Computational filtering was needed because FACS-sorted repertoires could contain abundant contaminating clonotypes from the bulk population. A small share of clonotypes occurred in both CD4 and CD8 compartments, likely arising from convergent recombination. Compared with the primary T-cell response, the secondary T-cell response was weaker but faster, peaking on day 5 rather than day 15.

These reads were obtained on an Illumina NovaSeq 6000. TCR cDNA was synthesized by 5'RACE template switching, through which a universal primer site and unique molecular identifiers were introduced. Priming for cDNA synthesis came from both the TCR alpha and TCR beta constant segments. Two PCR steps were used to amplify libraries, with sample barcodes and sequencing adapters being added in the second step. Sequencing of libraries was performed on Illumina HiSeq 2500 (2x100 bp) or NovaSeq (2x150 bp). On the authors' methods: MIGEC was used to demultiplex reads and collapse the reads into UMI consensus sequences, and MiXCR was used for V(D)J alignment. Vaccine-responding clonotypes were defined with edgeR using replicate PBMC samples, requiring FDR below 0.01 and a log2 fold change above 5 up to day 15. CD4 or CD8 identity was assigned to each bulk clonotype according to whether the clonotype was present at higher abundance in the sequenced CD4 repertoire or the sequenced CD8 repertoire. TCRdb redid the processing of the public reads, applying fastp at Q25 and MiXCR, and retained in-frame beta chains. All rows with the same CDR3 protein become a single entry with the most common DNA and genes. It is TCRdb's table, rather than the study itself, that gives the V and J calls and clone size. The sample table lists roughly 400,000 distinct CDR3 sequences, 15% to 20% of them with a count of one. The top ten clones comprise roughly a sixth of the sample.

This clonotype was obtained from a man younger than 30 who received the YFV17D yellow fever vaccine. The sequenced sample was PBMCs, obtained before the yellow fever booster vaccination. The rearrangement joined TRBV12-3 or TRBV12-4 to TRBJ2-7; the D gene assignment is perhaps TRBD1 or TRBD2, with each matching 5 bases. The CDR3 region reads CASSPGPRYEQYV. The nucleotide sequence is TGTGCCAGCAGCCCGGGACCGAGGTACGAGCAGTACGTC.